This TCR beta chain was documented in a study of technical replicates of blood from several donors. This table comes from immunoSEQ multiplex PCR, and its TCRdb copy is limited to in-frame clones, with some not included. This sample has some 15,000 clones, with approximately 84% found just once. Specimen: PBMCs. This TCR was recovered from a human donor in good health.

CDR3 sequence reads: CATDAGPGSPQHF. The DNA of the CDR3 is TGTGCCACCGATGCAGGGCCCGGGAGTCCCCAGCATTTT. The chain uses TRBV10-3 and TRBJ1-5, with a tentative D call TRBD1 (5 bases). This CDR3 is built from 13 residues. The V end was cut by 10 bases, the J end by 10 bases, with 20 bases between. Germline V gene sequence: CDR1 ENHRY, CDR2 SYGVKD.